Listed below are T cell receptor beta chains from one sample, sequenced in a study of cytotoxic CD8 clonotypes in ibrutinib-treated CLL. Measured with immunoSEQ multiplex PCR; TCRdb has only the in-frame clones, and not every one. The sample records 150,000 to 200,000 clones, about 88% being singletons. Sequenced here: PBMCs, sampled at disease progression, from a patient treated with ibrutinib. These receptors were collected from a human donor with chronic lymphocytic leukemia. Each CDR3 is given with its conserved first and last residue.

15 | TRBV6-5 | CASSIPLGNSYEQYF
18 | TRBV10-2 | CASSERSKGIHSPNEQFF
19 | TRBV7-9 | CASSSSELFPGTEVYEQYF
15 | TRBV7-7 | CASSPQRASYNEQFF
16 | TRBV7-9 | CASSLTGAGGRNEQFF
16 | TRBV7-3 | CASSRRIAGGADTQYF
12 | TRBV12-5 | CASGLDLYEQYF
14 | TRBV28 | CASSAGSGYFEQYF
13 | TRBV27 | CASSTELLGELFF
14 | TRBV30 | CAWSGGSGRNEQFF
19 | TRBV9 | CASSTGLAGVGEAKNIQYF
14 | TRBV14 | CASSQADPVGPQHF
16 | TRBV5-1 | CASSYLPGTLNEKLFF
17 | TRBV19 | CASSTQGTFSGANVLTF
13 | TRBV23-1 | CASGTRKQEKLFF
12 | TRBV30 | CACTLYSYEQYF
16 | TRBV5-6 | CASSLSGSGSYNEQFF
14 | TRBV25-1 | CASSVSGSGTEAFF
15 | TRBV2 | CASSDQQGVINEQFF
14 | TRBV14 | CASSQAVNTGELFF
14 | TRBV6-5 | CASSGGRNNQPQHF
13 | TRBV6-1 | CASSDQENTEAFF
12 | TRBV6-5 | CAPRGIDYEQYF
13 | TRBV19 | CASSPGPSAEQYF
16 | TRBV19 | CASSPTGKWNTGELFF
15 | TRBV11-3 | CASSLRSGASPEAFF
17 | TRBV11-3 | CASSLVSSGLSYNEQFF
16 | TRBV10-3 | CAISEAVGSSYNEQFF
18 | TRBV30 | CAWSPPLRESSGANVLTF
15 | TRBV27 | CASRAGTEFYNEQFF
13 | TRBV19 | CASKGGSTDTQYF